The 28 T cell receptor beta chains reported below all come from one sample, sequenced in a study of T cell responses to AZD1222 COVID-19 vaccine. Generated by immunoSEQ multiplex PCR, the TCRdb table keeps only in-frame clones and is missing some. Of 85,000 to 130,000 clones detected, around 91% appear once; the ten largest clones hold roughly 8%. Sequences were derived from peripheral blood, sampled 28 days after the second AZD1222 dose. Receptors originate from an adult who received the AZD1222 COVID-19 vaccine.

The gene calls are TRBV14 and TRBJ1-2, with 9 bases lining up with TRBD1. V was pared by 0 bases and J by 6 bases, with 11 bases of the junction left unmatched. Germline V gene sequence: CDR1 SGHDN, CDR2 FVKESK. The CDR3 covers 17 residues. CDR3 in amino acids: CASSQEGWGQGRNGYTF. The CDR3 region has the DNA TGTGCCAGCAGCCAAGAGGGTTGGGGACAGGGACGGAATGGCTACACCTTC.

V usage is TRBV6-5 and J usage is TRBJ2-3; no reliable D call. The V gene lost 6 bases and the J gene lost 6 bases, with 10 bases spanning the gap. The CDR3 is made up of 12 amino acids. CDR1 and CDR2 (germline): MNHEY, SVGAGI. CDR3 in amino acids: CASRRKGDTQYF. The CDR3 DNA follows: TGTGCCAGCAGGCGTAAAGGGGATACGCAGTATTTT.

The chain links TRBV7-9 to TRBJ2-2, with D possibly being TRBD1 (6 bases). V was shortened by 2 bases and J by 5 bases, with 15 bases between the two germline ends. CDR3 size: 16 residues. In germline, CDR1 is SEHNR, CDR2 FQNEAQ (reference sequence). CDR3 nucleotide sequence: TGTGCCAGCAGCTTATCCGGACAGTCCCGGACCGGGGAGCTGTTTTTT. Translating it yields CASSLSGQSRTGELFF.

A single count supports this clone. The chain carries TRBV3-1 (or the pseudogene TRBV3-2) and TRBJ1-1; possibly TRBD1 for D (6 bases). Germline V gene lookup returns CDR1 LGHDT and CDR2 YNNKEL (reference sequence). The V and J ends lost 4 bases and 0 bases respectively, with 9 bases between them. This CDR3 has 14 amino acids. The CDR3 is CASSLRDMNTEAFF. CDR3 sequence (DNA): TGTGCCAGCAGCCTCCGGGACATGAACACTGAAGCTTTCTTT.

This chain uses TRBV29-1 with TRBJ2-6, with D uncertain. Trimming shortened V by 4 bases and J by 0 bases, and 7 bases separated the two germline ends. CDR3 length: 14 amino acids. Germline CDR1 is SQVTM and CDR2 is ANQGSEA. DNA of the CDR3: TGCAGCGTTGGACATTCCTCTGGGGCCAACGTCCTGACTTTC. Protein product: CSVGHSSGANVLTF. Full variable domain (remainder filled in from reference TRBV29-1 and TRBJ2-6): SAVISQKPSRDICQRGTSLTIQCQVDSQVTMMFWYRQQPGQSLTLIATANQGSEATYESGFVIDKFPISRPNLTFSTLTVSNMSPEDSSIYLCSVGHSSGANVLTFGAGSRLTVL.

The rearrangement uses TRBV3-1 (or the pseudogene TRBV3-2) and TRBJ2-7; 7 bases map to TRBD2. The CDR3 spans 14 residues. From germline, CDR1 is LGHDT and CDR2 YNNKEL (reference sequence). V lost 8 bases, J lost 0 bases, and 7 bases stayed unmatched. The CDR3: CASQDGGGSYEQYF. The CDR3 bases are TGTGCCAGCCAGGATGGCGGGGGCTCCTACGAGCAGTACTTC.

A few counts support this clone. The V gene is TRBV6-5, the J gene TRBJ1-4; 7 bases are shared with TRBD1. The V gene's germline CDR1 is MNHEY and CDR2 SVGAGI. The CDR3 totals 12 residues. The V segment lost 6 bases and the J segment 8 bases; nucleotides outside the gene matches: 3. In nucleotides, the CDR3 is TGTGCCAGCAGGGGACAGCCAGAAAAACTGTTTTTT. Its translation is CASRGQPEKLFF.

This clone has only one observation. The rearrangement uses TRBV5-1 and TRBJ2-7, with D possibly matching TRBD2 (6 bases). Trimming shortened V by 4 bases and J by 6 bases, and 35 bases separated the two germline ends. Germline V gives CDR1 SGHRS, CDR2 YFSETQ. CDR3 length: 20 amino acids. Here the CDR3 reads CASSLRPIIAAEYQLSEQYF. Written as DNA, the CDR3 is TGCGCCAGCAGCCTTCGCCCCATTATAGCGGCGGAATACCAACTATCCGAGCAGTACTTC.

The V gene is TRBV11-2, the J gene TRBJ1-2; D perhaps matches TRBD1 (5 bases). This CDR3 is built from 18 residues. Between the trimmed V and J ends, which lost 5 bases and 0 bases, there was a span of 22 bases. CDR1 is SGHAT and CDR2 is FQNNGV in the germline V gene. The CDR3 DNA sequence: TGTGCCAGCAGCGAAATCCGGGGCCTTCCCATATCTAACTATGGCTACACCTTC. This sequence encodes CASSEIRGLPISNYGYTF. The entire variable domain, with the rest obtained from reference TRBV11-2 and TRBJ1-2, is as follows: EAGVAQSPRYKIIEKRQSVAFWCNPISGHATLYWYQQILGQGPKLLIQFQNNGVVDDSQLPKDRFSAERLKGVDSTLKIQPAKLEDSAVYLCASSEIRGLPISNYGYTFGSGTRLTVV.

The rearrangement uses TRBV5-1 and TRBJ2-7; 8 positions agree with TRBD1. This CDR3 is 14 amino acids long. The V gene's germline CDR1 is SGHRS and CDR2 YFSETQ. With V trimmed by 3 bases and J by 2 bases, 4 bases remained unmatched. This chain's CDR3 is CASSSRQGPYEQYF. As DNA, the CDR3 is TGCGCCAGCAGCTCCCGACAGGGGCCCTACGAGCAGTACTTC.

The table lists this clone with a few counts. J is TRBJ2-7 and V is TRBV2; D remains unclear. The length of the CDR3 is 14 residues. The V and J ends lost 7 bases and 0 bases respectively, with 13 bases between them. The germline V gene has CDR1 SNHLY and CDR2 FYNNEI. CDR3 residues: CASTATVTSYEQYF. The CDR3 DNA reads TGTGCCAGCACGGCGACTGTTACCTCCTACGAGCAGTACTTC.

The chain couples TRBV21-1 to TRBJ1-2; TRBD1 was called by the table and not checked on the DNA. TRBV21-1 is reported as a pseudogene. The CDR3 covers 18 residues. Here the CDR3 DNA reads TGTGCCAGCAGCAAACGTTCTCGGGACAGGGGAGGGTTTAATGGCTACACCTTC. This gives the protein CASSKRSRDRGGFNGYTF.

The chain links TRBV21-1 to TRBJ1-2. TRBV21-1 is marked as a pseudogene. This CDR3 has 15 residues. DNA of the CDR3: TGTGCCAGCAGCAGGGAGAGGGTCGGGGCTTGTGGCTACACCTTC. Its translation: CASSRERVGACGYTF.

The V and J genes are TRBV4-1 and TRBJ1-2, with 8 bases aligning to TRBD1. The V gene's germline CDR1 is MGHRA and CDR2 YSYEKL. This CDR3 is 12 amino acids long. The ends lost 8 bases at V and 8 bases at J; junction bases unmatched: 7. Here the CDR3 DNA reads TGCGCCAGCGCTTACGGACAGGGAGGCTACACCTTC. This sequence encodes CASAYGQGGYTF.

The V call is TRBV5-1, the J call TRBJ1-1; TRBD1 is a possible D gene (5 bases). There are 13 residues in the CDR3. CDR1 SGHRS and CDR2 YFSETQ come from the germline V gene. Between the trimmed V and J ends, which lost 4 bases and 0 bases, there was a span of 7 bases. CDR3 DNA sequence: TGCGCCAGCAGCAGAGGGGTGAACACTGAAGCTTTCTTT. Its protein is CASSRGVNTEAFF.

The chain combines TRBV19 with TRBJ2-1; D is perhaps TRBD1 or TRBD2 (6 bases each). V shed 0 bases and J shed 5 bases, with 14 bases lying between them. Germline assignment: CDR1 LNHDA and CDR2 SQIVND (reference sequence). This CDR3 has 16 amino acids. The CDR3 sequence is CASSIDGGHKNNEQFF. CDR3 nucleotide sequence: TGTGCCAGTAGTATAGACGGGGGACACAAGAACAATGAGCAGTTCTTC. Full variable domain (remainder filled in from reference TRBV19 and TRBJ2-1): DGGITQSPKYLFRKEGQNVTLSCEQNLNHDAMYWYRQDPGQGLRLIYYSQIVNDFQKGDIAEGYSVSREKKESFPLTVTSAQKNPTAFYLCASSIDGGHKNNEQFFGPGTRLTVL.

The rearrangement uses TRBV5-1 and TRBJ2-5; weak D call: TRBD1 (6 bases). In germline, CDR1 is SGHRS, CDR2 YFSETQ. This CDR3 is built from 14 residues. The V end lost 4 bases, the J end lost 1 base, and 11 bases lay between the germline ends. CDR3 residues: CASSTGQSQETQYF. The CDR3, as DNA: TGCGCCAGCAGCACCGGACAGAGCCAAGAGACCCAGTACTTC.

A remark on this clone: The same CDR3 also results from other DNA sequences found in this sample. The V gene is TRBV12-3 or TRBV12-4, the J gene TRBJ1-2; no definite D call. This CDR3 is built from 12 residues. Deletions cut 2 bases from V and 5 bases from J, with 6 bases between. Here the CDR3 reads CASSLLGYGYTF. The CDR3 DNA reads TGTGCCAGCAGTTTATTGGGATATGGCTACACCTTC.

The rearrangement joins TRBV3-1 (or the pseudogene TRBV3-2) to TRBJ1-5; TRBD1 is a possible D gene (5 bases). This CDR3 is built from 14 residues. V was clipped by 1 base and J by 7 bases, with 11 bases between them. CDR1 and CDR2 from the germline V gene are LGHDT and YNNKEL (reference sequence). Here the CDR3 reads CASSQVWGDQPQHF. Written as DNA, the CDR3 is TGTGCCAGCAGCCAAGTGTGGGGGGACCAGCCCCAGCATTTT.

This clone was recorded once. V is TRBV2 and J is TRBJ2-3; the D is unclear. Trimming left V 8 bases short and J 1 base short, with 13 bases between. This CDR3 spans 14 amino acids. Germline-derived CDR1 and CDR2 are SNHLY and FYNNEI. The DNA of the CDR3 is TGTGCCAGCGGCCTTTCCCCTGGCACAGATACGCAGTATTTT. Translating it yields CASGLSPGTDTQYF.

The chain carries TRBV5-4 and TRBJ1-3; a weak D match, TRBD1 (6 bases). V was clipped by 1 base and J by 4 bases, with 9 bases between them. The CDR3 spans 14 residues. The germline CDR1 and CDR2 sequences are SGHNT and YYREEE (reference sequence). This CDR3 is CASSLRGAGNTIYF. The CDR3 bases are TGTGCCAGCAGCTTGCGGGGGGCAGGAAACACCATATATTTT.

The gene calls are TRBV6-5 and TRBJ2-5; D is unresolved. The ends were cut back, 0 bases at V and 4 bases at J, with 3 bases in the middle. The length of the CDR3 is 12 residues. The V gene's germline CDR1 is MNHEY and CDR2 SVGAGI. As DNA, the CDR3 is TGTGCCAGCAGTTACTCCCTAGAGACCCAGTACTTC. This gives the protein CASSYSLETQYF.

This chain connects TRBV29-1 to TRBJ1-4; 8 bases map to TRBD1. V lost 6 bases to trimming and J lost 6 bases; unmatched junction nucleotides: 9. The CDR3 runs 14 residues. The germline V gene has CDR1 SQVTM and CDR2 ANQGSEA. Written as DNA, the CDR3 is TGCAGCGTAAACCCAGGGGGCGCTGATGAAAAACTGTTTTTT. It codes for CSVNPGGADEKLFF.

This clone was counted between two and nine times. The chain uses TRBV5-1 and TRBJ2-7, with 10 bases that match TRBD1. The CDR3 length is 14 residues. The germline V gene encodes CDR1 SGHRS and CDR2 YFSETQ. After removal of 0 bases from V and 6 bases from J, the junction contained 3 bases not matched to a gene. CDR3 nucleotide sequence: TGCGCCAGCAGCTTGGGCGACAGGGGGCGCGAGCAGTACTTC. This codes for CASSLGDRGREQYF.

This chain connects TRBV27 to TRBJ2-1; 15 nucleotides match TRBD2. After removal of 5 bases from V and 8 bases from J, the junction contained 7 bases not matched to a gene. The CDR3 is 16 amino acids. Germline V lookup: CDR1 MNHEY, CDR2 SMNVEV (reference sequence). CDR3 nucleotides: TGTGCCAGCAGTACTCTGAGGACTAGCGGGGGGGATGAGCAGTTCTTC. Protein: CASSTLRTSGGDEQFF.

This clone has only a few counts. CDR3: CASSLGTGGAKEKLFF. Written as DNA, the CDR3 is TGTGCCAGCAGCTTAGGGACAGGGGGCGCAAAGGAAAAACTGTTTTTT. This chain joins TRBV7-6 and TRBJ1-4, with 11 positions matching TRBD1. Germline V gives CDR1 SGHVS, CDR2 FNYEAQ. V was clipped by 1 base and J by 8 bases; unmatched bases: 6. CDR3 size: 16 residues.

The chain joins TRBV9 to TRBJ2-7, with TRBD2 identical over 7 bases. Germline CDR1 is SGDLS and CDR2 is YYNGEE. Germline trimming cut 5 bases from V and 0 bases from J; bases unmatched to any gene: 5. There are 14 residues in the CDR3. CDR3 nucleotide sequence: TGTGCCAGCAGTCCAGGCGGGAGCTCCTACGAGCAGTACTTC. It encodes CASSPGGSSYEQYF.

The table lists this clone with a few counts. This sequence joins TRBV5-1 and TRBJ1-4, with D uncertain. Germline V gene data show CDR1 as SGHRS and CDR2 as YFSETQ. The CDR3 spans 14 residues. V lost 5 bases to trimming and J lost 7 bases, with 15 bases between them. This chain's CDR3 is CASSWGERGEKLFF. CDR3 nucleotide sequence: TGCGCCAGCAGTTGGGGAGAACGGGGTGAAAAACTGTTTTTT.